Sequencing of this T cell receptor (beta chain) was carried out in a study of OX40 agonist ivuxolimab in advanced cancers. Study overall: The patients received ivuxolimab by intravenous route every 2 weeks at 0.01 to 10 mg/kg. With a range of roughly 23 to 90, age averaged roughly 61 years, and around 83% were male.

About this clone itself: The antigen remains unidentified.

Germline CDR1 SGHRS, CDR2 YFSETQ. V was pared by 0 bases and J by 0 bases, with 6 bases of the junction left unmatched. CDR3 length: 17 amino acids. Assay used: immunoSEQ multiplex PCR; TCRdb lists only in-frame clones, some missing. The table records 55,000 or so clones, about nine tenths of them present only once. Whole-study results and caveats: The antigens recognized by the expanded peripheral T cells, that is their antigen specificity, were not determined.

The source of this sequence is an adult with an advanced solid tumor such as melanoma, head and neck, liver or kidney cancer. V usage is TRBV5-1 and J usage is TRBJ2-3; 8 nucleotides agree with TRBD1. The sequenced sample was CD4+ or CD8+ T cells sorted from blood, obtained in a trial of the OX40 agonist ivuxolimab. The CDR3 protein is CASSLGHTGGSTDTQYF. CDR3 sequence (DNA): TGCGCCAGCAGCTTGGGCCATACAGGGGGTAGCACAGATACGCAGTATTTT.